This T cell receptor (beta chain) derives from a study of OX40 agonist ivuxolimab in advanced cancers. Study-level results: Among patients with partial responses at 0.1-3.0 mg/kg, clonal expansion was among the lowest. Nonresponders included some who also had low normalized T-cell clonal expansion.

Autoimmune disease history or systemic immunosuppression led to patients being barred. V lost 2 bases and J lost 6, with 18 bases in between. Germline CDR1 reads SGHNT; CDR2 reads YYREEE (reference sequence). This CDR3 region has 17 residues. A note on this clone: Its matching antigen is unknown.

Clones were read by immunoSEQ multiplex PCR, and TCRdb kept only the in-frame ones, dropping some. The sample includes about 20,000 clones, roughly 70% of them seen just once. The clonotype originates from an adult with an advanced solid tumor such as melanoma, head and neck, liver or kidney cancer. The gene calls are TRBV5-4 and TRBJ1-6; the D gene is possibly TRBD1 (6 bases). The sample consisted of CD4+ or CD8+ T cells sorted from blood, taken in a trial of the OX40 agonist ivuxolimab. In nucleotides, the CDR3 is TGTGCCAGCAGCTTACCGGACAGCACTAATTTTAATTCACCCCTCCACTTT. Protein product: CASSLPDSTNFNSPLHF.